The rows below give T cell receptor beta chains drawn from one sample of a study of shared clonotypes between healthy human individuals. The table came from immunoSEQ multiplex PCR; TCRdb's copy has only in-frame clones and leaves some out. Of about 2.1 million clones in the sample, just over 90% were seen once. The sequencing sample was made of naive CD8+ T cells from PBMCs. These receptors were taken from a man between 18 and 35 years old in good health. Some clones in this sample may be carry-over from other donors' samples. The CDR3 runs from the conserved cysteine through the conserved F or W. Fields, in order: V gene, J gene, clone size, CDR3 length, D gene, CDR3 protein, CDR3 DNA. The D gene is left open where the match is weak. Rows may omit the clone size; those that give it use once, few, many or a size class.

>TRBV28|TRBJ2-7|.|14|.
CASSSLQDNYEQYF
TGTGCCAGCAGCAGTCTCCAAGACAACTACGAGCAGTACTTC
>TRBV12-2|TRBJ2-2|.|17|.
CASRFPGGRADTGELFF
TGTGCAAGTCGCTTCCCGGGCGGGAGGGCCGACACCGGGGAGCTGTTTTTT
>TRBV7-7|TRBJ2-3|.|17|TRBD2
CASSLGLAGDVTDTQYF
TGTGCCAGCAGCCTCGGACTAGCGGGAGATGTCACAGATACGCAGTATTTT
>TRBV19|TRBJ2-1|.|16|TRBD2
CASSPVIAGGRNEQFF
TGTGCCAGTAGTCCGGTGATAGCGGGAGGTCGAAATGAGCAGTTCTTC
>TRBV10-2|TRBJ2-7|.|14|.
CASSEGAGPYEQYF
TGCGCCAGCAGTGAGGGGGCCGGACCATACGAGCAGTACTTC
>TRBV19|TRBJ1-5|.|14|.
CASSVRDSNQPQHF
TGTGCCAGTAGTGTCCGTGACAGCAATCAGCCCCAGCATTTT
>TRBV29-1|TRBJ2-7|.|10|.
CSATGPEQYF
TGCAGCGCTACAGGGCCCGAGCAGTACTTC
>TRBV4-1|TRBJ2-2|.|19|TRBD2
CASSQLPRRTSGPGGELFF
TGCGCCAGCAGCCAGCTCCCGAGGCGGACTAGCGGGCCTGGAGGGGAGCTGTTTTTT
>TRBV6-5|TRBJ2-7|.|14|.
CASSYSGSSYEQYF
TGTGCCAGCAGTTACTCTGGGAGCTCCTACGAGCAGTACTTC
>TRBV28|TRBJ2-7|.|17|TRBD1
CASSLPDTGGLIYEQYF
TGTGCCAGCAGTTTACCCGACACAGGGGGGTTAATCTACGAGCAGTACTTC
>TRBV4-2|TRBJ2-7|.|15|.
CASSQASERIYEQYF
TGTGCCAGCAGCCAAGCTAGCGAGAGAATTTACGAGCAGTACTTC
>TRBV7-6|TRBJ2-1|.|15|.
CASSLDASPYNEQFF
TGTGCCAGCAGCTTAGATGCTAGCCCCTACAATGAGCAGTTCTTC
>TRBV2|TRBJ2-7|once|13|.
CASKGQGRREQYF
TGTGCCAGCAAGGGGCAGGGGAGGAGAGAGCAGTACTTC